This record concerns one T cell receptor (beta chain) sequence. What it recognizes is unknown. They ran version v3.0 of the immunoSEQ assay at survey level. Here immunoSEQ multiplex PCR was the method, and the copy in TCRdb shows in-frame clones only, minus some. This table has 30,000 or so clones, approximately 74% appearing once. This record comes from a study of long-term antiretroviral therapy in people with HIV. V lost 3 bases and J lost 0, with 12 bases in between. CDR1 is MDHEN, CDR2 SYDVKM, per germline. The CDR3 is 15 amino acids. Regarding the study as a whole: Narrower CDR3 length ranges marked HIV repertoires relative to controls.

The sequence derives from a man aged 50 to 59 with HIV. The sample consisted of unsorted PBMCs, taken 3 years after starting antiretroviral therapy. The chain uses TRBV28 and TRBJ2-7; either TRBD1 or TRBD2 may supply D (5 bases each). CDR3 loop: CASSFGGVGSYEQYF. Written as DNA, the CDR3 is TGTGCCAGCAGTTTTGGGGGAGTTGGCTCCTACGAGCAGTACTTC.